The 26 T cell receptor beta chains in this list originate from one sample, sequenced in a study of neurological immune-mediated disorders (dated by TCRdb to about 2019). The library was produced with 5' RACE. TCRdb shows the sequencer as Illumina HiSeq 2500. TCRdb redid the processing of the public reads, applying fastp at Q25 and MiXCR, and retained in-frame beta chains. Rows with one shared CDR3 protein collapse into an entry with the most common genes and DNA. The sample table holds around 66,000 distinct CDR3 sequences, of which 5.2% were seen once. The ten largest make up 2.8% of the sample. Material for sequencing was PBMCs. The source is a woman in her twenties or thirties with multiple sclerosis.

In its sample, this clonotype was seen many times. The chain couples TRBV7-9 to TRBJ2-3; possibly TRBD1 or TRBD2 for D (5 bases each). This CDR3 comprises 10 residues. Germline V gene sequence: CDR1 SEHNR, CDR2 FQNEAQ (reference sequence). Trimming shortened V by 5 bases and J by 8 bases, and 5 bases separated the two germline ends. The CDR3 DNA reads as TGTGCCAGCAGCGGGGGTACGCAGTATTTT. Protein product: CASSGGTQYF.

This clonotype was picked up many times. V is TRBV2 and J is TRBJ2-2, with D perhaps matching TRBD1 (5 bases). The germline V gene encodes CDR1 SNHLY and CDR2 FYNNEI. The CDR3 spans 13 residues. Trimming pared 2 bases from V and 14 bases from J, leaving 15 bases between. As DNA, the CDR3 is TGTGCCAGCAGTGAACGGGTATTGCAGGGTCTGTTTTTT. Amino acid sequence: CASSERVLQGLFF.

This clonotype was picked up many times. The chain is built from TRBV29-1 and TRBJ2-5, with D unresolved. V gave up 4 bases and J gave up 3 bases, with 18 bases separating them. The CDR3 loop spans 15 amino acids. The germline V gene has CDR1 SQVTM and CDR2 ANQGSEA. The CDR3 is CSVAPSSLPEETQYF. In DNA, the CDR3 is TGCAGCGTTGCTCCCTCGAGCCTTCCCGAAGAGACCCAGTACTTC.

The chain is built from TRBV7-2 and TRBJ1-2, with TRBD1 matching over 7 bases. Per germline, CDR1 SGHTA and CDR2 FQGNSA. This CDR3 comprises 12 residues. Germline trimming cut 8 bases from V and 2 bases from J; bases unmatched to any gene: 2. CDR3 amino acids: CASPDRNYGYTF. CDR3 sequence (DNA): TGTGCCAGCCCGGACAGGAACTATGGCTACACCTTC.

This clonotype was seen many times. The V and J genes are TRBV11-2 and TRBJ2-7; possible D gene TRBD1, 6 bases. The length of the CDR3 is 14 residues. With 1 base removed from V and 6 bases from J, the gap between germline ends came to 13 bases. CDR1 and CDR2 (germline): SGHAT, FQNNGV. CDR3 sequence: CASSLVEDRGEQYF. The CDR3 region has the DNA TGTGCCAGCAGCTTAGTGGAGGACAGAGGCGAGCAGTACTTC. The full variable domain, completed using reference TRBV11-2 and TRBJ2-7, is EAGVAQSPRYKIIEKRQSVAFWCNPISGHATLYWYQQILGQGPKLLIQFQNNGVVDDSQLPKDRFSAERLKGVDSTLKIQPAKLEDSAVYLCASSLVEDRGEQYFGPGTRLTVT.

This chain connects TRBV12-3 or TRBV12-4 to TRBJ1-2; TRBD1 is a possible D gene (6 bases). Trimming pared 6 bases from V and 7 bases from J, leaving 18 bases between. This CDR3 comprises 14 residues. The chain's CDR3 is CASRGGQAILGYTF. The CDR3 DNA sequence: TGTGCCAGCAGAGGGGGGCAGGCCATCCTTGGCTACACCTTC.

This clonotype was counted at least ten times. This chain links TRBV20-1 with TRBJ2-3, with D maybe TRBD1 (7 bases). Per the germline V gene, CDR1 is DFQATT and CDR2 is SNEGSKA (reference sequence). Trimming shortened V by 5 bases and J by 1 base, and 22 bases separated the two germline ends. CDR3 length: 17 amino acids. The DNA of the CDR3 is TGCAGTGCTCCCTTCGGGGGCGCAGGGGGGCGCACAGATACGCAGTATTTT. It encodes CSAPFGGAGGRTDTQYF.

This clonotype was found many times. This rearrangement joins TRBV7-8 to TRBJ2-1; the D gene is possibly TRBD2 (6 bases). V was shortened by 0 bases and J by 2 bases, with 11 bases between the two germline ends. Per the germline V gene, CDR1 is SGHVS and CDR2 is FQNEAQ. The CDR3 is 16 residues long. The CDR3 loop reads CASSLATGEPYNEQFF. In DNA form, the CDR3 reads TGTGCCAGCAGCTTAGCGACGGGGGAGCCCTACAATGAGCAGTTCTTC. The full variable domain, its missing parts supplied by reference TRBV7-8 and TRBJ2-1, is GAGVSQSPRYKVAKRGQDVALRCDPISGHVSLFWYQQALGQGPEFLTYFQNEAQLDKSGLPSDRFFAERPEGSVSTLKIQRTQQEDSAVYLCASSLATGEPYNEQFFGPGTRLTVL.

This clonotype was counted ten times or more. Here the CDR3 omits its conserved ending phenylalanine or tryptophan, so a read error is the likely source. It is unclear where the CDR3 begins or ends on the DNA, so no DNA is shown, and the CDR3 is as TCRdb lists it. The gene calls are TRBV2 and TRBJ1-2; whether TRBD1, the table's D call, matches the DNA was not checked. Including both end residues, the CDR3 is 10 amino acids long. Germline V lookup: CDR1 SNHLY, CDR2 FYNNEI. The CDR3 spells CASSGLGQSI.

This clonotype was seen ten or more times. The CDR3 reads CASSFSGPRNTEAFF. DNA of the CDR3: TGCGCCAGCAGCTTTTCGGGACCCCGGAACACTGAAGCTTTCTTT. The chain couples TRBV5-1 to TRBJ1-1, with a possible D match to TRBD1 (5 bases). The CDR3 has 15 residues. The germline gives CDR1 SGHRS, CDR2 YFSETQ. V shed 2 bases and J shed 1 base, with 12 bases lying between them.

This clonotype has ten or more counts. In DNA form, the CDR3 reads TGTGCCATCATGGGATCGAACACTGAAGCTTTCTTT. This sequence encodes CAIMGSNTEAFF. The chain joins TRBV10-3 to TRBJ1-1; D is undetermined. The V end was cut by 7 bases, the J end by 1 base, with 7 bases between. Germline CDR1 ENHRY, CDR2 SYGVKD. The CDR3 totals 12 residues.

In its sample, this clonotype ranks as medium-sized. At one boundary the junction diverges from the germline segment, which might be a read error. The chain joins TRBV14 to TRBJ2-1, with D unresolved. The CDR3 is 13 residues long. Germline V CDR1 and CDR2: SGHDN, FVKESK. DNA for the CDR3: TGTGCCAGCAGCCAATCCCCACGGATCCCCCTGCTCTTC. This sequence encodes CASSQSPRIPLLF.

This clonotype was detected only a few times. This chain uses TRBV7-2 with TRBJ2-5; maybe TRBD1 (6 bases). V lost 5 bases, J lost 4 bases, and 11 bases lay in between. In germline, CDR1 is SGHTA, CDR2 FQGNSA. The CDR3 has 13 residues. CDR3: CASSIVGGETQYF. The CDR3 nucleotides read TGTGCCAGCAGCATCGTAGGGGGAGAGACCCAGTACTTC.

Ten or more counts support this clonotype. The J gene is TRBJ1-1, the V gene TRBV29-1; no definite D call. The CDR3 sequence is 13 residues long. Trimming cost V 3 bases and J 0 bases, with 8 bases left between them. From germline, CDR1 is SQVTM and CDR2 ANQGSEA. Here the CDR3 DNA reads TGCAGCGTTGAGCCGAACATGAACACTGAAGCTTTCTTT. It encodes CSVEPNMNTEAFF.

This clonotype occurred many times. The chain recombines TRBV5-6 with TRBJ2-7; maybe TRBD2 (5 bases). V was shortened by 5 bases and J by 0 bases, with 15 bases between the two germline ends. The CDR3 loop spans 15 amino acids. Germline CDR1 reads SGHDT; CDR2 reads YYEEEE. The CDR3 nucleotides are TGTGCCAGCAGTATGAGGCCTAGCTCCTCCTACGAGCAGTACTTC. Its translation is CASSMRPSSSYEQYF.

This clonotype has ten or more counts. The gene calls are TRBV7-9 and TRBJ1-4; unclear D gene. Germline V gene data show CDR1 as SEHNR and CDR2 as FQNEAQ (reference sequence). CDR3 length: 14 residues. V was pared by 2 bases and J by 7 bases, with 11 bases between. The CDR3 here is CASSLSVTGEKLFF. CDR3 nucleotide sequence: TGTGCCAGCAGCTTATCAGTGACGGGTGAAAAACTGTTTTTT. Drawing the rest from reference TRBV7-9 and TRBJ1-4, the complete variable domain is DTGVSQNPRHKITKRGQNVTFRCDPISEHNRLYWYRQTLGQGPEFLTYFQNEAQLEKSRLLSDRFSAERPKGSFSTLEIQRTEQGDSAMYLCASSLSVTGEKLFFGSGTQLSVL.

In its sample, this clonotype was seen many times. The V gene is TRBV14, the J gene TRBJ1-1; a possible D gene is TRBD1 (5 bases). Germline CDR1 and CDR2: SGHDN and FVKESK. The CDR3 runs 14 residues. V dropped 5 bases and J dropped 3 bases, with 13 bases sitting between them. The CDR3 region has the DNA TGTGCCAGCAGCAAGGGGATCAAGGACACTGAAGCTTTCTTT. Its protein product is CASSKGIKDTEAFF.

Ten or more counts support this clonotype. The rearrangement uses TRBV7-8 and TRBJ1-4, with a tentative D call TRBD1 (6 bases). The CDR3 is 15 amino acids. Germline V gene lookup returns CDR1 SGHVS and CDR2 FQNEAQ. V lost 5 bases to trimming and J lost 0 bases, with 10 bases between them. This CDR3 reads CASSVQGATNEKLFF. CDR3 DNA sequence: TGTGCCAGCAGCGTACAGGGTGCAACTAATGAAAAACTGTTTTTT.

In this sample, this clonotype turned up many times. The chain employs TRBV11-2 and TRBJ2-1; D possibly corresponds to TRBD2 (6 bases). V was cut by 4 bases and J by 6 bases, with 13 bases left in between. Germline CDR1 is SGHAT and CDR2 is FQNNGV. The CDR3 consists of 14 residues. CDR3 DNA: TGTGCCAGCAGCTACTCCCTGGGGGGCAATGAGCAGTTCTTC. This sequence encodes CASSYSLGGNEQFF.

This clonotype occurred many times. The CDR3 DNA is TGTGCCAGCAGCTTGTATGGGCAGCCGGGCCGGGCTTTCTTT. As protein: CASSLYGQPGRAFF. The chain employs TRBV5-6 and TRBJ1-1; D unclear. V lost 1 base and J 11 bases, leaving 18 bases between the germline ends. CDR1 and CDR2 (germline): SGHDT, YYEEEE. The CDR3 loop spans 14 amino acids.

This clonotype has ten or more counts. The chain is built from TRBV5-1 and TRBJ1-2, with 7 bases lining up with TRBD1. This CDR3 is 13 amino acids long. Germline assignment: CDR1 SGHRS and CDR2 YFSETQ. Trimming cost V 4 bases and J 8 bases; bases outside gene matches: 8. The CDR3 reads CASSPRTGGGYTF. The DNA for the CDR3 is TGCGCCAGCAGCCCACGGACAGGTGGAGGCTACACCTTC.

The rearrangement uses TRBV7-2 and TRBJ1-5, with 9 nucleotides matching TRBD1. CDR3 length: 15 residues. Per the germline V gene, CDR1 is SGHTA and CDR2 is FQGNSA. V lost 2 bases and J lost 6; bases outside the gene matches: 5. CDR3 DNA: TGTGCCAGCAGCTTATTGACAGGGGGTGTTCAGCCCCAGCATTTT. Translated: CASSLLTGGVQPQHF.

This clonotype was detected many times. The chain links TRBV9 to TRBJ2-1; 10 bases map to TRBD1. Germline V gives CDR1 SGDLS, CDR2 YYNGEE. Germline trimming cut 2 bases from V and 14 bases from J; bases unmatched to any gene: 10. The CDR3 is 14 residues long. The CDR3 protein is CASSVGTGDSRKFF. In DNA, the CDR3 is TGTGCCAGCAGCGTCGGGACAGGGGACTCCCGCAAGTTCTTC.

This clonotype has more than one count but fewer than ten. It may be a read error: a sequence one base away is much more abundant. V gene TRBV12-3 or TRBV12-4 combines with J gene TRBJ2-7; D not certain. V was trimmed by 1 base and J by 7 bases, leaving 8 bases between them. CDR3 length: 12 amino acids. In nucleotides, the CDR3 is TGTGCCAGCAGTTTAGGAGGCAAAGAGCAGTACTTC. Its translation: CASSLGGKEQYF.

This clonotype was picked up many times. This chain joins TRBV20-1 and TRBJ1-4; D is uncertain. Trimming removed 4 bases from V and 8 bases from J, with 11 bases in between. The CDR3 consists of 12 residues. The germline gives CDR1 DFQATT, CDR2 SNEGSKA (reference sequence). The CDR3 coding sequence is TGCAGTGCTAAGTATGCTAGCGAAAAACTGTTTTTT. Translation: CSAKYASEKLFF.

In this sample, this clonotype turned up a few times. The chain employs TRBV5-1 and TRBJ1-2; TRBD1 agrees at 8 bases. With V trimmed by 5 bases and J by 2 bases, 8 bases remained unmatched. The CDR3 is 15 amino acids. The germline CDR1 and CDR2 sequences are SGHRS and YFSETQ. The CDR3 loop is CASRFNQGANYGYTF. CDR3 nucleotides: TGCGCCAGCAGATTCAATCAGGGGGCCAACTATGGCTACACCTTC.